Sequencing of this T cell receptor beta chain was carried out in a study of blood T cell repertoires in COVID-19. Study context: In each case, the material was cDNA or gDNA derived from T cells, B-cell-depleted T cells, or PBMCs.

This CDR3 is 17 amino acids long. CDR1 and CDR2 (germline): SGHVS, FNYEAQ. V trimming: 5 bases; J trimming: 3 bases; junction bases outside the gene matches: 12. Repertoires were generated with immunoSEQ multiplex PCR, while TCRdb's copy carries only in-frame clones and drops some. Among about 96,000 clones listed, around 84% were seen once. The specimen sequenced was peripheral blood. This chain connects TRBV7-6 to TRBJ1-3, with 8 bases identical to TRBD1. The source of this sequence is a woman aged 60-70 years with acute or convalescent COVID-19. The CDR3 DNA reads as TGTGCCAGCAGCAAAAATCAACCCGGGACAGGTGGAAACACCATATATTTT. Translating it yields CASSKNQPGTGGNTIYF.